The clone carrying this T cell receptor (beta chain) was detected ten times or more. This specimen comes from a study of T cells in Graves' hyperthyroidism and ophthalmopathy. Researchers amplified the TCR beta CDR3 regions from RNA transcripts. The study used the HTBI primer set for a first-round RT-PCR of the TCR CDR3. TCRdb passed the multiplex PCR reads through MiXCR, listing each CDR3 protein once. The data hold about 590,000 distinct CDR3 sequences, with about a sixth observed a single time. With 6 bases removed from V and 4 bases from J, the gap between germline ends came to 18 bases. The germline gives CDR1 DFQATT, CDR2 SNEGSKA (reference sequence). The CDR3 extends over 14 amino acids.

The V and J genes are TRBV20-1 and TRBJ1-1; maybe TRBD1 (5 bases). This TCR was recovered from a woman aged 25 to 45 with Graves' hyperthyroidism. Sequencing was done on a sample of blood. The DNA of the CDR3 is TGCAGTGCCGACTATTCCGACAGAGGCACTGAAGCTTTCTTT. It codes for CSADYSDRGTEAFF.